This T cell receptor beta chain originates from a study of identical twins. Findings and caveats of the study: With monozygotic twins, out-of-frame TCR alpha sharing exceeded what models estimated. Alpha sequences out of frame and shared by twins had excess low generation probability.

Comments on this clonotype: Its antigen is still unknown.

CDR1 and CDR2 from the germline V gene are LGHNT and FRNRAP. The germline V and J ends were trimmed by 1 base and 6 bases, with 3 bases remaining between them. There are 12 residues in the CDR3. TCRdb ran MiXCR on the 5' RACE reads and lists one entry per CDR3 protein. The table records about 530,000 distinct CDR3 sequences, approximately 20% of them present only once. The same sample was also used in a study of yellow fever vaccine responses in identical twins.

The V call is TRBV12-5, the J call TRBJ2-2; the D is unclear. The TCR originated in a woman aged 18-29 years in good health. Material for sequencing was CD4+ T cells sorted from blood. The CDR3 sequence is CASGLEAGELFF. CDR3 DNA sequence: TGTGCTAGTGGTTTGGAAGCCGGGGAGCTGTTTTTT.